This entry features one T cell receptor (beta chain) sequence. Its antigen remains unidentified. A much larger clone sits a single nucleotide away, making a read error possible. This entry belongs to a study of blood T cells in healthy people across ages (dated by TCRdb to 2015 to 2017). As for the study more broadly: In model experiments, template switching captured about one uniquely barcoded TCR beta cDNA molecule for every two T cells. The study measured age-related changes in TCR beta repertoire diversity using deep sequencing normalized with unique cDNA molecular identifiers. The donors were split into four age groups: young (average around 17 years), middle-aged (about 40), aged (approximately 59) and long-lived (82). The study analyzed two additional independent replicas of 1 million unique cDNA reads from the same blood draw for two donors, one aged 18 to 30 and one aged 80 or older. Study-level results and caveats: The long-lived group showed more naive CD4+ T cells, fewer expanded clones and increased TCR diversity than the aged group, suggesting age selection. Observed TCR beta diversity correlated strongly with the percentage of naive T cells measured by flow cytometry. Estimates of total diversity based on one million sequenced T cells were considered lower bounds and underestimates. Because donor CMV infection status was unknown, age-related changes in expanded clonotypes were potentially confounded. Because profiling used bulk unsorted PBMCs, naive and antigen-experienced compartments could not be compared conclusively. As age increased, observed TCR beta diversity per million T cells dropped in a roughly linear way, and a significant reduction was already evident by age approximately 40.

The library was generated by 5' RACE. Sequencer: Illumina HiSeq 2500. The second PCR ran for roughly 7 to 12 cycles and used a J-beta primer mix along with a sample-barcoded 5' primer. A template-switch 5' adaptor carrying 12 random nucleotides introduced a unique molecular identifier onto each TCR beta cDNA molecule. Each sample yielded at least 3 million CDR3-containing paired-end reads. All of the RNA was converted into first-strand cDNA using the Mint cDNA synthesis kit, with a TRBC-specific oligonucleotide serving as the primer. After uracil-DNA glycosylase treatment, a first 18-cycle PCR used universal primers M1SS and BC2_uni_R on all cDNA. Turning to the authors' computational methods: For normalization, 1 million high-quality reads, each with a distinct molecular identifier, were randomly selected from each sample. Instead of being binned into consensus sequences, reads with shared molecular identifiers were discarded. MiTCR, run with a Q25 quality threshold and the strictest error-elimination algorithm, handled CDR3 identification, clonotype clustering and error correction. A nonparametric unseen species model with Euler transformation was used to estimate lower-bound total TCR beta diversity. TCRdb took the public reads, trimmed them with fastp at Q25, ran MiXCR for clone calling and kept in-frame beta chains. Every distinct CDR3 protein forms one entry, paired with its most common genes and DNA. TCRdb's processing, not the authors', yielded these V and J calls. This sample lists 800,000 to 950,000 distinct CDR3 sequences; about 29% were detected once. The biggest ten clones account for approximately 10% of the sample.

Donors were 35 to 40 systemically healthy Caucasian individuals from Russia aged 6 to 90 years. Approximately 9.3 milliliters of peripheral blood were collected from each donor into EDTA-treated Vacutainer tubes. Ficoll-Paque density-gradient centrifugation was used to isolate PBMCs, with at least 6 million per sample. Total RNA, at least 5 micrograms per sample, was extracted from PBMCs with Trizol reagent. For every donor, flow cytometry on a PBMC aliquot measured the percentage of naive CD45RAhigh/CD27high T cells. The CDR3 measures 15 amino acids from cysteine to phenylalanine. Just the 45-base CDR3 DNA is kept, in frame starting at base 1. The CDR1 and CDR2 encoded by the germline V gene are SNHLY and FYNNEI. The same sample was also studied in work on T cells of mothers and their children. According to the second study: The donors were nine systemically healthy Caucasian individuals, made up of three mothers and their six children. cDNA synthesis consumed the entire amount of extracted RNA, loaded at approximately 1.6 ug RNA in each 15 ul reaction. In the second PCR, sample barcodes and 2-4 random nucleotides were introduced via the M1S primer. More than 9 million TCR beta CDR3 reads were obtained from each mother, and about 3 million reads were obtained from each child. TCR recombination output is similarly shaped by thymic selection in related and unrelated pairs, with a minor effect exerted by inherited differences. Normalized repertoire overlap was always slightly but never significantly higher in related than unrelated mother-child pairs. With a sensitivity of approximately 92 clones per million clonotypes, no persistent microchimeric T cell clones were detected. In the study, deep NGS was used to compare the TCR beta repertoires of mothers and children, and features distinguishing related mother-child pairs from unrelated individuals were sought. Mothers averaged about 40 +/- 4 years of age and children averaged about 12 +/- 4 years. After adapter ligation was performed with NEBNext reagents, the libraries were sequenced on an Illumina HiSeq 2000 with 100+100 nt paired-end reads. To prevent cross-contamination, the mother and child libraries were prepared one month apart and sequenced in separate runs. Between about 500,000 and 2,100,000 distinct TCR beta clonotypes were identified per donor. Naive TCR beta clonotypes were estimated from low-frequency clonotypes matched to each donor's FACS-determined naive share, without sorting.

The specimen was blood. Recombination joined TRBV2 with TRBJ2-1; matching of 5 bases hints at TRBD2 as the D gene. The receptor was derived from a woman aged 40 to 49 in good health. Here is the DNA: TGTGCCAGCAGTGAGAGGGCCATGCCCTACAATGAGCGGTTCTTC. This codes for CASSERAMPYNERFF.